What follows are 7 T cell receptor beta chains derived from one specimen sequenced in a study of cytomegalovirus exposure and HLA in healthy donors. Primers included in the PCR were 60 Vbeta and 13 Jbeta primers. The assay was immunoSEQ multiplex PCR, and TCRdb's table has in-frame clones only and misses some. The sample holds around 110,000 clones; 9.5% are singletons and the top ten take over 2.5%. The specimen was PBMCs. These receptor sequences come from a man aged 25 to 40 in good health and CMV-seronegative.

The rearrangement links TRBV27 to TRBJ2-6; D gene unclear. Trimming shortened V by 5 bases and J by 0 bases, and 5 bases separated the two germline ends. This CDR3 has 14 amino acids. Per germline, CDR1 MNHEY and CDR2 SMNVEV (reference sequence). The DNA for the CDR3 is TGTGCCAGCAGTCTCGTCTCTGGGGCCAACGTCCTGACTTTC. Amino acid sequence: CASSLVSGANVLTF.

In its sample, this clone was seen a few times. A junction boundary mismatches the germline segment, possibly from a read error. This chain joins TRBV19 and TRBJ1-5, with D hard to call. CDR1 is LNHDA, CDR2 SQIVND, per germline (reference sequence). This CDR3 region has 14 residues. CDR3 nucleotide sequence: TGTGCCAGTAGTTTAGAGGGCGGCAATCAGCCCCAGCATTTT. Protein: CASSLEGGNQPQHF. The whole variable domain, filled in from reference TRBV19 and TRBJ1-5, reads DGGITQSPKYLFRKEGQNVTLSCEQNLNHDAMYWYRQDPGQGLRLIYYSQIVNDFQKGDIAEGYSVSREKKESFPLTVTSAQKNPTAFYLCASSLEGGNQPQHFGDGTRLSIL.

This clone turned up a few times. The chain links TRBV5-1 to TRBJ1-4, with D hard to call. The V gene's germline CDR1 is SGHRS and CDR2 YFSETQ. There are 22 residues in the CDR3. The germline V and J ends were trimmed by 4 bases and 0 bases, with 31 bases remaining between them. CDR3 nucleotides: TGCGCCAGCAGCGGCAGAGCCCCAGTGACCGATAGCCTAGGTGCAACTAATGAAAAACTGTTTTTT. Translated, it gives CASSGRAPVTDSLGATNEKLFF.

The rearrangement uses TRBV6-4 and TRBJ2-2; 7 nucleotides agree with TRBD2. After removal of 4 bases from V and 4 bases from J, the junction contained 3 bases not matched to a gene. Germline CDR1 is MRHNA and CDR2 is SNTAGT. This CDR3 has 14 residues. The CDR3 sequence is CASSGVAGTGELFF. The CDR3 region has the DNA TGTGCCAGCAGTGGGGTAGCGGGCACCGGGGAGCTGTTTTTT.

In its sample, this clone was seen a few times. The chain has TRBV5-1 and TRBJ1-1; TRBD1 might be the D (5 bases). From germline, CDR1 is SGHRS and CDR2 YFSETQ. V was trimmed by 3 bases and J by 1 base, leaving 13 bases between them. The CDR3 length is 15 residues. This CDR3 reads CASSSPVGANTEAFF. As DNA, the CDR3 is TGCGCCAGCAGCTCACCAGTTGGGGCGAACACTGAAGCTTTCTTT.

The chain couples TRBV28 to TRBJ2-4, with TRBD1 identical over 7 bases. CDR1 is MDHEN and CDR2 is SYDVKM in the germline V gene. Trimming took 4 bases from V and 6 from J; bases not matched to a gene: 3. The CDR3 is 13 amino acids. The CDR3 DNA follows: TGTGCCAGCAGTTCGGGACAGCCAAACATTCAGTACTTC. Translated: CASSSGQPNIQYF.

V gene TRBV5-3 combines with J gene TRBJ2-3; TRBD2 matches at 15 bases. TRBV5-3 belongs to the ORF category, with a function that is uncertain. V shed 4 bases and J 1 base; nucleotides not matched to a gene: 7. CDR3 length: 18 amino acids. The CDR3 sequence: CARSNGLAGGRGTDTQYF. The CDR3 DNA follows: TGTGCCAGAAGCAACGGACTAGCGGGGGGGCGCGGCACAGATACGCAGTATTTT.